The source of this T cell receptor beta chain is a study of regulatory T cells in long-lasting Graves disease. Library construction for TCR beta used iRepertoire HTBI primers and Arm-PCR of CDR3 regions. MiXCR was run by TCRdb on the multiplex PCR reads, yielding one entry per CDR3 protein. Found here are over 450,000 distinct CDR3 sequences, around 12% of them singletons; the top ten hold 7.5% to 9%. The germline CDR1 and CDR2 sequences are SGHTA and FQGNSA. The ends were cut back, 5 bases at V and 2 bases at J, with 12 bases in the middle. CDR3 length: 14 amino acids. The time point: newly diagnosed GD, antithyroid drugs for less than 3 months. After RNA was extracted from PBMCs, the TCR library was made from it. In its sample, this clonotype was seen many times. This sample also belongs to another study, concerning T cells in Graves' hyperthyroidism and ophthalmopathy.

The sequencing used peripheral blood mononuclear cells (PBMCs), collected at new diagnosis, from a patient treated with antithyroid drugs. V usage is TRBV7-2 and J usage is TRBJ1-1; D gene unclear. This clonotype was sampled from a woman aged 25 to 39 with Graves disease. The CDR3 loop is CASSGKVRNTEAFF. CDR3 in DNA: TGTGCCAGCAGCGGCAAGGTACGCAACACTGAAGCTTTCTTT.